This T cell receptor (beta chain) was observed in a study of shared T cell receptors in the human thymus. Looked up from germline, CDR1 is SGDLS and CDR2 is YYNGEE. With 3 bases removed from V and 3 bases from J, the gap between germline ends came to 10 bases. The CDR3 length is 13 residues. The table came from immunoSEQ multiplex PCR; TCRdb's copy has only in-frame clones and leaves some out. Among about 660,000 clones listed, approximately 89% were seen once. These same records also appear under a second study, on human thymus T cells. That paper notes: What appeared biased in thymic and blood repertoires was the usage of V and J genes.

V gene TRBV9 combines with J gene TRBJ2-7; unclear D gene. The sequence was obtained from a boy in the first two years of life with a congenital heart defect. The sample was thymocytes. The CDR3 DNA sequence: TGTGCCAGCAGCGCCGGTCCCCTCTACGAGCAGTACTTC. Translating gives CASSAGPLYEQYF.